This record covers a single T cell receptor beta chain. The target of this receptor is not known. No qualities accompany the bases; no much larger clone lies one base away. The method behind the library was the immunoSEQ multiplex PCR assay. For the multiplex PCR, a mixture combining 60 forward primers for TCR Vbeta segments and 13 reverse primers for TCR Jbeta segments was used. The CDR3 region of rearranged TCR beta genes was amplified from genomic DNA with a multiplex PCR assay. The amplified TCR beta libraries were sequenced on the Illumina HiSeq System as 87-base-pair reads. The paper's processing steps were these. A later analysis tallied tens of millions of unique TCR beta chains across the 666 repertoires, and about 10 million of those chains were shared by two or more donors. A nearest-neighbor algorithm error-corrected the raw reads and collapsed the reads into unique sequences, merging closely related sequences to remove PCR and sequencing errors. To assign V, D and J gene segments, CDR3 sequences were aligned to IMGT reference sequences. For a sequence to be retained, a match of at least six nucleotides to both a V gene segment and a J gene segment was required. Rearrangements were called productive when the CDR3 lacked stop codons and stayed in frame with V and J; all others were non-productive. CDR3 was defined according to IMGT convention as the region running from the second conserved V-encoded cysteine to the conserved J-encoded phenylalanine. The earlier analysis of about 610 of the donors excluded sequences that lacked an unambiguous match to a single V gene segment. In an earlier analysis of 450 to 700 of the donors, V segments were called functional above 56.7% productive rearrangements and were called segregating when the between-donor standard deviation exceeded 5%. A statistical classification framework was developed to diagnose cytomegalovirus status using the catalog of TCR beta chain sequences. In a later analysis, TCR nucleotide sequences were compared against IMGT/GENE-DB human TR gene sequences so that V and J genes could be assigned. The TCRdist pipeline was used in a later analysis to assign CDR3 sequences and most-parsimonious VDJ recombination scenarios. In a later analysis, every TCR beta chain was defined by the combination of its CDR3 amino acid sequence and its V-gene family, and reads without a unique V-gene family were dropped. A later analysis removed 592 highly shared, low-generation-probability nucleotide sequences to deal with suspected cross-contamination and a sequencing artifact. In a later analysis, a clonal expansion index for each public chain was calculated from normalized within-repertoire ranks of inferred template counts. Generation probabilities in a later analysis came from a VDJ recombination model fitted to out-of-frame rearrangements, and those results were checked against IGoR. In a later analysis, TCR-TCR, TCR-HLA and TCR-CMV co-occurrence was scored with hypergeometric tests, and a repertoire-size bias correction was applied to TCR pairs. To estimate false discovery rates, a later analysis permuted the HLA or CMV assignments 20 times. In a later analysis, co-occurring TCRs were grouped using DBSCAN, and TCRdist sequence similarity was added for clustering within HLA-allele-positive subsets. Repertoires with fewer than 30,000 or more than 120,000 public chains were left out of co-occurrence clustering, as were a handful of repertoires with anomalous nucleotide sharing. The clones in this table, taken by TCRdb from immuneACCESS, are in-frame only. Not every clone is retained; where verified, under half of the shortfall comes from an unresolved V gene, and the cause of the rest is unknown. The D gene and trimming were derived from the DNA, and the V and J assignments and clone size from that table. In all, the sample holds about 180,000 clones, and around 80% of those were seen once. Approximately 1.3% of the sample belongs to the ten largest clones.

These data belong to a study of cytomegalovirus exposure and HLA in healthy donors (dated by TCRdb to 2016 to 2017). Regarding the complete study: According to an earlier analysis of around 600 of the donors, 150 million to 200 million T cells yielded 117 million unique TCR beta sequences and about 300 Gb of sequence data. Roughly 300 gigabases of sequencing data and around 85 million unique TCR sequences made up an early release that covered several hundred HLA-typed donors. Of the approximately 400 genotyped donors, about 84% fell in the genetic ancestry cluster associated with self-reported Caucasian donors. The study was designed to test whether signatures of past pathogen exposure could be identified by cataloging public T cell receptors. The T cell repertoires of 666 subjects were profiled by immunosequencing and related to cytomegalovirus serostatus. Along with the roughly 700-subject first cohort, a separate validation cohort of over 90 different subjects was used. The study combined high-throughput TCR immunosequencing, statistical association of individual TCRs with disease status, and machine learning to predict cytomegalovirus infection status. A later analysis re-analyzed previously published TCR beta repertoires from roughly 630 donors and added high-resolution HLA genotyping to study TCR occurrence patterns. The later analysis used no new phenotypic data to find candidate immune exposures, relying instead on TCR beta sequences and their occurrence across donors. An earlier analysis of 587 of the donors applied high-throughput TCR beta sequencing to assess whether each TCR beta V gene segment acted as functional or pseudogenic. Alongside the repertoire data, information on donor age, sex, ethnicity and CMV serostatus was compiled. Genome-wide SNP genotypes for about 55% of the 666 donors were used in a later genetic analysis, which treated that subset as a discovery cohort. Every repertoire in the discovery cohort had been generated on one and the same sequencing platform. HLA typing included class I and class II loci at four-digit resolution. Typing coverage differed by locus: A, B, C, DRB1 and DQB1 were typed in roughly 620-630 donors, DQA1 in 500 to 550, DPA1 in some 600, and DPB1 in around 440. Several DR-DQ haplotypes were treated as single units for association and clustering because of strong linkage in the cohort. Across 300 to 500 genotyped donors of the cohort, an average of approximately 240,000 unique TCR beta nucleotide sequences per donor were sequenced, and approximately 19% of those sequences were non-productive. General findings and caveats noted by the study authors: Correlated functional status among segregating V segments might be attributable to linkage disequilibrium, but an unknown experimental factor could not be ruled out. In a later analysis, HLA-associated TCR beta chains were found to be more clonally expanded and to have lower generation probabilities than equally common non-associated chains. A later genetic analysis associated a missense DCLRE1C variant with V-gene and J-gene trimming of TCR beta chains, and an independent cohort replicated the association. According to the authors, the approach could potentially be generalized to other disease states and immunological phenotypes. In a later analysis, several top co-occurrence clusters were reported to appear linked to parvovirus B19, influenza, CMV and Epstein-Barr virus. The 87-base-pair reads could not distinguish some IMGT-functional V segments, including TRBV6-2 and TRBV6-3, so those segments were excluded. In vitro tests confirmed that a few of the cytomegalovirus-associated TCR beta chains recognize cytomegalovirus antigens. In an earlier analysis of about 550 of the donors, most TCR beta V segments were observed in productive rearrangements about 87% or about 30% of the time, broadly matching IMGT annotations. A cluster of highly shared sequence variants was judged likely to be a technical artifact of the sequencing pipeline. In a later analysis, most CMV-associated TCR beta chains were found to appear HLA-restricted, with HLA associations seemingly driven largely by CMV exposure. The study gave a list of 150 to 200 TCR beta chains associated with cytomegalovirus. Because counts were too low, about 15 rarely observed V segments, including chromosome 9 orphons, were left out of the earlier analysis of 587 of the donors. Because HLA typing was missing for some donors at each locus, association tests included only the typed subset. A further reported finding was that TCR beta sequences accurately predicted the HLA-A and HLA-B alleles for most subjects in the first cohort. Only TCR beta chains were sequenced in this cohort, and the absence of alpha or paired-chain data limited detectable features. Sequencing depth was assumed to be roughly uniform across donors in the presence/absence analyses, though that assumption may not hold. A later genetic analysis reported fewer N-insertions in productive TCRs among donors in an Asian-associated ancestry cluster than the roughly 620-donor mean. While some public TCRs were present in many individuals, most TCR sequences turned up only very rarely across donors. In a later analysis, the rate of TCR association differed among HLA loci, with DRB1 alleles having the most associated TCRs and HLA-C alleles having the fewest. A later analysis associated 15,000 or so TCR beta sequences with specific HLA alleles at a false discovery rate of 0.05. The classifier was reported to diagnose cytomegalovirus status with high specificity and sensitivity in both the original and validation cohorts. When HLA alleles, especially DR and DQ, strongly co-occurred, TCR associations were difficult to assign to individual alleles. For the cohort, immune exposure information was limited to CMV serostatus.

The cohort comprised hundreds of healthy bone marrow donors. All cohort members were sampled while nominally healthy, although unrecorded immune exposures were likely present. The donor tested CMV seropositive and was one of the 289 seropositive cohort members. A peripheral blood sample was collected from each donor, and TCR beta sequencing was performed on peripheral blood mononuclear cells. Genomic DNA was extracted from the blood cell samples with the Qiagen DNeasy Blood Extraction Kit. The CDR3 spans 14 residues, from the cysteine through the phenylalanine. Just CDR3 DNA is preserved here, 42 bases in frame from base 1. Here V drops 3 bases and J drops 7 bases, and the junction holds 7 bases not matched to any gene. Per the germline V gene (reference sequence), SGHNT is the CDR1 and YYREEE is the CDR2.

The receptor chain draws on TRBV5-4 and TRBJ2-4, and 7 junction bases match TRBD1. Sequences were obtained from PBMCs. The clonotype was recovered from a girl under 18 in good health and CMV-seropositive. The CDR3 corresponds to CASSYTGARNIQYF. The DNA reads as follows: TGTGCCAGCAGCTACACAGGGGCTCGGAACATTCAGTACTTC.